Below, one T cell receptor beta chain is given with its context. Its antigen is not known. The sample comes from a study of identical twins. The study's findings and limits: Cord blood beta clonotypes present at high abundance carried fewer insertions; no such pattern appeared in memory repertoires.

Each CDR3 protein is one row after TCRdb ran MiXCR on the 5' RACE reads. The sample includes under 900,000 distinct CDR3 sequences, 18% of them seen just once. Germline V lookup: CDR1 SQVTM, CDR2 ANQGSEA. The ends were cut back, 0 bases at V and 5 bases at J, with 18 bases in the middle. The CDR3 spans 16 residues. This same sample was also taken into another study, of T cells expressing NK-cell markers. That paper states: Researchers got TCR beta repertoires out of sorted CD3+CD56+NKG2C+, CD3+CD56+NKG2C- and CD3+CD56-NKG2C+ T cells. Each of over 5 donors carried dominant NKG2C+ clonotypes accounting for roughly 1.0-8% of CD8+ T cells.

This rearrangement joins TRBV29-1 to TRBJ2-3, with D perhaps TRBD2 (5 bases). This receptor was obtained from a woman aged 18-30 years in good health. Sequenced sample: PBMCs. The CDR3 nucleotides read TGCAGCGTTGAAGAGGAGAGGACCCTGGGAGAAGATACGCAGTATTTT. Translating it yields CSVEEERTLGEDTQYF.